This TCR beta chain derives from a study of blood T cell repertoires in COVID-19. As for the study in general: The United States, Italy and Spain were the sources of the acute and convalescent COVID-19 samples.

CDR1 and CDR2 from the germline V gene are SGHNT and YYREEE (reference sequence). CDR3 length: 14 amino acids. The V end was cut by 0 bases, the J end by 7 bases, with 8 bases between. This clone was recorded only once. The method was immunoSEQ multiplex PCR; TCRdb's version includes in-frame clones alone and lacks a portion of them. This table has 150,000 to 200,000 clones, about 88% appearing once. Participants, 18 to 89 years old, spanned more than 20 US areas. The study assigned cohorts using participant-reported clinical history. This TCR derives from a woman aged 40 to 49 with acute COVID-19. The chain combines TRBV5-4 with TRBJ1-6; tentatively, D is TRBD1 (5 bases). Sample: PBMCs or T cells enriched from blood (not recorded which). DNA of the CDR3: TGTGCCAGCAGCTTGGAGGGGTGGAATTCACCCCTCCACTTT. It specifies CASSLEGWNSPLHF.